This T cell receptor (beta chain) was identified in a study of regulatory T cells in long-lasting Graves disease. Findings and caveats of the study: Patients with persistent disease shared 2,500 to 3,500 public clonotypes, outpacing the roughly 1,000 shared by new patients. Persistent disease samples used TRBV28, TRBJ1-2 and TRBJ2-5 preferentially. Accuracy may have suffered from the small sample size.

Building the TCR beta libraries relied on iRepertoire HTBI primers, and CDR3 regions underwent Arm-PCR. One entry per CDR3 protein, called by TCRdb with MiXCR from the multiplex PCR reads. Of roughly 500,000 distinct CDR3 sequences in the sample, about 13% are singletons; the top ten hold 10%. Time point given: newly diagnosed GD, antithyroid drugs for less than 3 months. The TCR library was prepared using RNA isolated from PBMCs. Guidelines of the American Thyroid Association were used to diagnose Graves' disease. This clonotype was detected ten times or more. What it recognizes is unknown. Germline V gene lookup returns CDR1 MNHEY and CDR2 SMNVEV (reference sequence). The CDR3 runs to 13 residues. These records were also assigned to another study, of T cells in Graves' hyperthyroidism and ophthalmopathy.

The V call is TRBV27, the J call TRBJ2-1; TRBD2 might be the D (5 bases). The DNA end favors TRBJ2-5, so the J call may be wrong. The sample consisted of peripheral blood mononuclear cells (PBMCs), taken at new diagnosis, from a patient treated with antithyroid drugs. This clonotype was obtained from a man younger than 40 with Graves disease. CDR3 region: CASSPDLQETQYF. As DNA, the CDR3 is TGTGCCAGCAGTCCGGACTTACAAGAGACCCAGTACTTC.